These 23 T cell receptor beta chains were sequenced from one sample in a study of blood T cell repertoires in COVID-19. Data came from immunoSEQ multiplex PCR; TCRdb stores just in-frame clones and leaves some out. Here the sample spans roughly 240,000 clones, around 82% being singletons. The specimen sequenced was PBMCs or T cells enriched from blood (not recorded which). These receptors all stem from a woman aged 40-49 years who had been exposed to COVID-19.

The V call is TRBV20-1, the J call TRBJ1-2, with 7 nucleotides matching TRBD1. V dropped 3 bases and J dropped 4; count of bases not matched to a gene: 8. Germline-derived CDR1 and CDR2 are DFQATT and SNEGSKA (reference sequence). This CDR3 contains 14 residues. The CDR3 DNA follows: TGCAGTGCTAGTCGGGCAGGGGGGATCTATGGCTACACCTTC. It is translated as CSASRAGGIYGYTF.

V is TRBV19 and J is TRBJ2-2; tentatively, D is TRBD2 (6 bases). Trimming removed 6 bases at V and 8 bases at J, with 16 bases between. Germline CDR1 LNHDA, CDR2 SQIVND (reference sequence). The CDR3 sequence is 14 residues long. In DNA, the CDR3 is TGTGCCAGTAGACACGGGACTTCGAATGGGGAGCTGTTTTTT. Its protein product is CASRHGTSNGELFF.

The chain recombines TRBV9 with TRBJ1-2; D possibly corresponds to TRBD1 (5 bases). The germline V gene encodes CDR1 SGDLS and CDR2 YYNGEE. CDR3 length equals 15 residues. The V gene lost 1 base and the J gene lost 0 bases, with 10 bases spanning the gap. This chain's CDR3 is CASSVLTVANYGYTF. Here the CDR3 DNA reads TGTGCCAGCAGCGTACTGACAGTAGCTAACTATGGCTACACCTTC.

The rearrangement links TRBV11-2 to TRBJ1-2; no clear D. This CDR3 comprises 13 residues. The germline V gene encodes CDR1 SGHAT and CDR2 FQNNGV. The V and J ends lost 7 bases and 4 bases respectively, with 13 bases between them. The CDR3 DNA is TGTGCCAGCACCACCGGGCGGGGCTATGGCTACACCTTC. Protein product: CASTTGRGYGYTF.

This sequence joins TRBV7-6 and TRBJ1-3; no firm D call. The CDR3 runs 15 residues. V lost 5 bases and J lost 2, with 13 bases in between. Per the germline V gene, CDR1 is SGHVS and CDR2 is FNYEAQ. CDR3 sequence: CASSPWGEPGNTIYF. CDR3 DNA: TGTGCCAGCAGCCCTTGGGGAGAACCTGGAAACACCATATATTTT.

This rearrangement joins TRBV19 to TRBJ2-5; D unresolved. V lost 3 bases to trimming and J lost 5 bases, with 10 bases between them. The CDR3 contains 13 residues. Germline loops: CDR1 LNHDA, CDR2 SQIVND (reference sequence). The CDR3 loop reads CASSMGQVETQYF. CDR3 nucleotides: TGTGCCAGTAGTATGGGCCAAGTGGAGACCCAGTACTTC.

This clone came up once. J is TRBJ1-1 and V is TRBV6-5, with D perhaps matching TRBD1 (5 bases). Per the germline V gene, CDR1 is MNHEY and CDR2 is SVGAGI. This CDR3 is 13 amino acids long. Deletions cut 5 bases from V and 4 bases from J, with 11 bases between. This CDR3 is CASSRGVSTEAFF. The CDR3 nucleotides read TGTGCCAGCAGTCGGGGGGTGAGCACTGAAGCTTTCTTT.

This chain links TRBV6-4 with TRBJ2-3, with 8 bases lining up with TRBD1. V shed 3 bases, J shed 3 bases, and the junction held 2 bases outside the gene matches. The CDR3 covers 14 residues. CDR1 and CDR2 from the germline V gene are MRHNA and SNTAGT. The CDR3 nucleotides read TGTGCCAGCAGTGAAACAGGGGGAACAGATACGCAGTATTTT. It is translated as CASSETGGTDTQYF.

The chain combines TRBV7-9 with TRBJ2-1, with a weak D call TRBD2 (6 bases). The CDR3 covers 16 residues. V lost 5 bases to trimming and J lost 9 bases, with 23 bases between them. Germline V gives CDR1 SEHNR, CDR2 FQNEAQ (reference sequence). CDR3: CASSDPRERATGEQFF. In nucleotides, the CDR3 is TGTGCCAGCAGCGACCCTCGGGAGCGGGCAACAGGTGAGCAGTTCTTC. Looking up the rest from reference TRBV7-9 and TRBJ2-1 gives the full variable domain: DTGVSQNPRHKITKRGQNVTFRCDPISEHNRLYWYRQTLGQGPEFLTYFQNEAQLEKSRLLSDRFSAERPKGSFSTLEIQRTEQGDSAMYLCASSDPRERATGEQFFGPGTRLTVL.

The DNA of the CDR3 is TGTGCCAGCAGCGAAACCTATGGCACTGAAGCTTTCTTT. Residues: CASSETYGTEAFF. The rearrangement joins TRBV11-2 to TRBJ1-1; D gene ambiguous. The V end was cut by 5 bases, the J end by 4 bases, with 11 bases between. Germline loops: CDR1 SGHAT, CDR2 FQNNGV. The CDR3 totals 13 residues.

This chain joins TRBV7-8 and TRBJ1-2, with a weak D call TRBD1 (5 bases). Trimming took off 0 bases at V and 10 bases at J, with 12 bases between the two ends. Per germline, CDR1 SGHVS and CDR2 FQNEAQ. The length of the CDR3 is 13 residues. The DNA for the CDR3 is TGTGCCAGCAGCTTAGCGCAACAGGCTGACTACACCTTC. Its translation is CASSLAQQADYTF.

J is TRBJ1-2 and V is TRBV27; 8 bases match TRBD1. Trimming cost V 10 bases and J 8 bases; bases outside gene matches: 12. CDR1 and CDR2 (germline): MNHEY, SMNVEV (reference sequence). The CDR3 is made up of 13 amino acids. The DNA for the CDR3 is TGTGCCACCTCCCGGGGACAGGAAAGGGGCTACACCTTC. The encoded protein is CATSRGQERGYTF.

This chain links TRBV4-2 with TRBJ1-5; D ambiguous. V was shortened by 0 bases and J by 7 bases, with 7 bases between the two germline ends. Germline loops: CDR1 LGHNA, CDR2 YNFKEQ. The CDR3 extends over 13 amino acids. The CDR3 nucleotides are TGTGCCAGCAGCCAAGATAACGAGCAGCCCCAGCATTTT. Protein sequence: CASSQDNEQPQHF.

This chain joins TRBV3-1 (or the pseudogene TRBV3-2) and TRBJ1-4; D gene unclear. Germline CDR1 is LGHDT and CDR2 is YNNKEL (reference sequence). Trimming removed 4 bases at V and 0 bases at J, with 18 bases between. The CDR3 totals 18 residues. Written as DNA, the CDR3 is TGTGCCAGCAGCCCCAGTCATGGTTTGGCTGCAACTAATGAAAAACTGTTTTTT. Amino acid sequence: CASSPSHGLAATNEKLFF.

The chain links TRBV7-8 to TRBJ1-5; a possible D gene is TRBD1 (5 bases). CDR3 length: 14 residues. V lost 5 bases to trimming and J lost 3 bases, with 11 bases between them. Germline lookup yields CDR1 SGHVS and CDR2 FQNEAQ. CDR3 amino acids: CASSKTDPNQPQHF. CDR3 bases: TGTGCCAGCAGCAAGACAGACCCCAATCAGCCCCAGCATTTT.

V usage is TRBV3-1 (or the pseudogene TRBV3-2) and J usage is TRBJ2-3, with TRBD2 matching 12 bases. Losses at the gene ends were 2 bases for V and 0 bases for J; bases not matched to a gene: 3. Germline CDR1 LGHDT, CDR2 YNNKEL (reference sequence). CDR3 length equals 17 residues. CDR3 bases: TGTGCCAGCAGCCAATGGGGACTAGCGGGTAGCACAGATACGCAGTATTTT. Translation: CASSQWGLAGSTDTQYF.

The CDR3 region has the DNA TGCAGTGCTAGTGGAACGGGGAAGTCACCCCTCCACTTT. This sequence encodes CSASGTGKSPLHF. The genes are TRBV20-1 and TRBJ1-6; D remains unclear. Trimming left V 3 bases short and J 10 bases short, with 13 bases between. The CDR3 contains 13 residues. CDR1 is DFQATT and CDR2 is SNEGSKA in the germline V gene (reference sequence).

This clone was picked up a small number of times. The V gene is TRBV29-1, the J gene TRBJ2-3, with D maybe TRBD2 (6 bases). CDR3 size: 15 residues. Trimming stripped 6 bases from V and 3 bases from J, with 19 bases between. Per germline, CDR1 SQVTM and CDR2 ANQGSEA. CDR3 coding DNA: TGCAGCGTGAAACTGGGAGCGGGTGGTACAGATACGCAGTATTTT. Its protein product is CSVKLGAGGTDTQYF.

This clone turned up a few times. The chain combines TRBV5-6 with TRBJ1-4; TRBD1 agrees at 10 bases. CDR1 and CDR2 from the germline V gene are SGHDT and YYEEEE. This CDR3 comprises 14 residues. With 4 bases clipped from V and 8 bases from J, the junction kept 5 bases outside the gene matches. The CDR3, as DNA: TGTGCCAGCAGCCTAGGGACAGGGGTGGAAAAACTGTTTTTT. Translation gives CASSLGTGVEKLFF.

The chain couples TRBV6-5 to TRBJ2-5; the D is unclear. CDR1 MNHEY and CDR2 SVGAGI come from the germline V gene. This CDR3 is 11 amino acids long. With 6 bases removed from V and 5 bases from J, the gap between germline ends came to 7 bases. CDR3 DNA sequence: TGTGCCAGCAGGGTTCGGGAGACCCAGTACTTC. Protein sequence: CASRVRETQYF.

The chain links TRBV7-8 to TRBJ2-7; 7 nucleotides line up with TRBD2. Trimming at V came to 10 bases and at J to 2 bases, leaving 11 bases not matched to a gene. There are 14 residues in the CDR3. CDR1 is SGHVS and CDR2 is FQNEAQ in the germline V gene. The CDR3, as DNA: TGTGCCACCCTTGAGCGGGGACTCACCTACGAGCAGTACTTC. It codes for CATLERGLTYEQYF.

The chain recombines TRBV7-3 with TRBJ2-1; TRBD2 matches 7 bases. Germline-derived CDR1 and CDR2 are SGHTA and FQGTGA. CDR3 length equals 17 residues. V lost 0 bases to trimming and J lost 7 bases; unmatched junction nucleotides: 12. As DNA, the CDR3 is TGTGCCAGCAGCTTAACATCCGGACTAGGGCCCTCGAATGAGCAGTTCTTC. Translated: CASSLTSGLGPSNEQFF.

As concerns this clone: Within the sample, other DNA sequences also encode this same CDR3. The J gene is TRBJ1-5, the V gene TRBV18; 8 nucleotides align to TRBD1. This CDR3 region has 14 residues. Germline CDR1 KGHSH, CDR2 LQKENI. V dropped 3 bases and J dropped 2; count of bases not matched to a gene: 0. In DNA form, the CDR3 reads TGTGCCAGCTCACCGGACAGGGGCAATCAGCCCCAGCATTTT. Translated, it gives CASSPDRGNQPQHF.